These T cell receptor beta chains were read from a single sample in a study of T cells expressing NK-cell markers. TCRdb reprocessed the 5' RACE reads and stores each CDR3 protein as one record, lacking DNA. This repertoire comprises 400,000 to 550,000 distinct CDR3 sequences; its ten largest clones make up 7.3%. The sample comprised blood T cells: a sorted CD56 or NKG2C T cell subset, CD4+ or CD8+ T cells, or bulk PBMC T cells (not recorded which). These receptors originate from a woman between 18 and 75 years old in good health. The CDR3 runs from the conserved cysteine through the conserved F or W.

v_call	j_call	cdr3_aa
TRBV20-1	TRBJ2-7	CSAYERNSYEQYF
TRBV5-1	TRBJ2-7	CASGNPGSYEQYF
TRBV14	TRBJ2-5	CASSQAGTGQETQYF
TRBV6-1	TRBJ2-5	CASATGSLGRETQYF
TRBV18	TRBJ1-4	CASSPRGNTATNEKLFF
TRBV24-1	TRBJ2-1	CATSDFVSLNEQFF
TRBV7-8	TRBJ2-5	CASTRQETQYF
TRBV6-5	TRBJ2-1	CASSYSTGLNNEQFF
TRBV7-3	TRBJ2-2	CASSFPDTGELFF
TRBV18	TRBJ1-1	CASSPRGFTEAFF
TRBV9	TRBJ2-4	CASSVERGSKNIQYF
TRBV7-9	TRBJ2-1	CASSLVTGNEQFF